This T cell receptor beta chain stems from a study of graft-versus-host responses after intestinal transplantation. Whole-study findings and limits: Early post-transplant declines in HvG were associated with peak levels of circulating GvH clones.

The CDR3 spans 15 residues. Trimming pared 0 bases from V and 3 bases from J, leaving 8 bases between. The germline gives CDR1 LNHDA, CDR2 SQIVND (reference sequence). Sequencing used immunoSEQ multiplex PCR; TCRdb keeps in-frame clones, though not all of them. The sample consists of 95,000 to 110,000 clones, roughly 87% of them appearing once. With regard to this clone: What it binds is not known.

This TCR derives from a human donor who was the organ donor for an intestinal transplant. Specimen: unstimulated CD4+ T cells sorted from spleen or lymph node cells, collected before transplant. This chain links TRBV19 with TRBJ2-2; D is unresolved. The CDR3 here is CASSIELGYTGELFF. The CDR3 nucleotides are TGTGCCAGTAGTATAGAGTTAGGGTACACCGGGGAGCTGTTTTTT.